One and the same sample provided the 18 T cell receptor beta chains below, sequenced in a study of molecular identifiers for immune sequencing clone quantification. TCRdb ran MiXCR on the PCR reads and lists one entry per CDR3 protein. The table includes just over 40,000 distinct CDR3 sequences, 24% detected once. The sample consisted of naive CD8+ T cells from blood, with Jurkat cell RNA spiked in. Subset given: FACS-sorted CD8+CD4-CCR7+CD45RA+ naive T cells. The receptor source for this set is a human donor in good health. Some libraries in this study had Jurkat cell RNA spiked in.

This chain uses TRBV20-1 with TRBJ2-7; the match to TRBD2 covers 7 bases. J lost 0 bases, V lost 5 bases, and 10 bases had no gene match. Germline-derived CDR1 and CDR2 are DFQATT and SNEGSKA (reference sequence). CDR3 length equals 15 residues. The CDR3, as DNA: TGCAGTGCTGAAAGACTAGCCGTTAGCTCCTACGAGCAGTACTTC. Encoded protein: CSAERLAVSSYEQYF.

This rearrangement joins TRBV28 to TRBJ2-2; unclear D gene. The CDR3 is made up of 13 amino acids. With 6 bases removed from V and 1 base from J, the gap between germline ends came to 6 bases. Germline assignment: CDR1 MDHEN and CDR2 SYDVKM. The CDR3 DNA follows: TGTGCCAGCAGCTCCAGGAACACCGGGGAGCTGTTTTTT. Translation: CASSSRNTGELFF.

This clonotype was seen repeatedly, ten times or more. This chain links TRBV4-3 with TRBJ2-7, with D tentatively TRBD1 or TRBD2 (6 bases each). This CDR3 region has 15 residues. Per the germline V gene, CDR1 is LGHNA and CDR2 is YSLEER. V was clipped by 4 bases and J by 4 bases, with 17 bases between them. For the CDR3, the DNA is TGCGCCAGCAGCCGAAGAGCCGGGGGCAAGTACGAGCAGTACTTC. It specifies CASSRRAGGKYEQYF.

The sample holds a few counts of this clonotype. A much larger clone lies a single base off, so this may be a read error. The chain employs TRBV7-9 and TRBJ2-5; D call uncertain. There are 14 residues in the CDR3. Germline V CDR1 and CDR2: SEHNR, FQNEAQ (reference sequence). Here the CDR3 DNA reads TGTGCCAGCAGCTTAGTTCCCAACCAAGAGACCCAGTGCTTC. It translates to CASSLVPNQETQCF.

This clonotype showed up many times. The chain uses TRBV28 and TRBJ1-5; perhaps TRBD1 as D (5 bases). The V and J ends lost 3 bases and 5 bases respectively, with 11 bases between them. In germline, CDR1 is MDHEN, CDR2 SYDVKM. The CDR3 length is 14 residues. CDR3 region: CASSFRGAYQPQHF. CDR3 DNA: TGTGCCAGCAGTTTTCGGGGCGCCTATCAGCCCCAGCATTTT.

This clonotype showed up many times. The J gene is TRBJ2-7, the V gene TRBV7-6; 9 positions agree with TRBD2. There are 15 residues in the CDR3. Losses at the gene ends were 5 bases for V and 3 bases for J; bases not matched to a gene: 8. Looked up from germline, CDR1 is SGHVS and CDR2 is FNYEAQ. The CDR3: CASSQQTSGYYEQYF. The CDR3 DNA sequence: TGTGCCAGCAGCCAACAGACTAGCGGATACTACGAGCAGTACTTC.

This sequence joins TRBV10-3 and TRBJ2-5, with TRBD1 matching over 10 bases. Trimming cost V 0 bases and J 4 bases; bases outside gene matches: 8. The CDR3 is 17 residues long. Germline loops: CDR1 ENHRY, CDR2 SYGVKD. The CDR3 protein is CAISESRGQGTLETQYF. CDR3 sequence (DNA): TGTGCCATCAGTGAGTCCCGGGGACAGGGGACTTTAGAGACCCAGTACTTC.

The genes are TRBV29-1 and TRBJ2-5; possible D gene TRBD1, 6 bases. CDR1 is SQVTM, CDR2 ANQGSEA, per germline. CDR3 length: 15 residues. V lost 4 bases and J lost 13, with 28 bases in between. The CDR3 loop is CSVGQQGLTQEPPYF. Here the CDR3 DNA reads TGCAGCGTTGGACAACAGGGTTTAACGCAGGAGCCCCCGTACTTC.

This rearrangement joins TRBV14 to TRBJ2-7, with 7 bases identical to TRBD2. With 3 bases clipped from V and 13 bases from J, the junction kept 24 bases outside the gene matches. Per the germline V gene, CDR1 is SGHDN and CDR2 is FVKESK. There are 17 residues in the CDR3. The CDR3 is CASSQVPRGGEPYDHYF. The CDR3 nucleotides read TGTGCCAGCAGCCAGGTGCCGCGCGGGGGTGAGCCCTACGACCACTACTTC.

Comment on this clonotype: A much larger clone lies one base from this, so it may be a read error. The V call is TRBV7-9, the J call TRBJ2-2; a possible D gene is TRBD2 (5 bases). The length of the CDR3 is 16 residues. Germline V gene data show CDR1 as SEHNR and CDR2 as FQNEAQ (reference sequence). CDR3 bases: TGTGCCAGCAGCCCTATATTAAGGGAAATCACCGGGGAGCTGTCTTTT. Translating it yields CASSPILREITGELSF.

This clonotype was seen only a few times. V is TRBV27 and J is TRBJ2-2; weak D call: TRBD2 (6 bases). The V gene's germline CDR1 is MNHEY and CDR2 SMNVEV (reference sequence). Trimming shortened V by 7 bases and J by 4 bases, and 13 bases separated the two germline ends. This CDR3 is built from 14 residues. The CDR3 region is CASTSGGSTGELFF. CDR3 nucleotide sequence: TGTGCCAGCACCTCCGGGGGAAGCACCGGGGAGCTGTTTTTT.

The sample holds many counts of this clonotype. The rearrangement uses TRBV4-3 and TRBJ2-7; 7 bases map to TRBD2. V lost 3 bases to trimming and J lost 0 bases; unmatched junction nucleotides: 2. The CDR3 is 14 amino acids. Germline V lookup: CDR1 LGHNA, CDR2 YSLEER. The CDR3 DNA is TGCGCCAGCAGCCAGGGGGGGGGCTCCTACGAGCAGTACTTC. This sequence encodes CASSQGGGSYEQYF.

On this clonotype itself: One junction end disagrees with the germline gene, perhaps due to a read error. The CDR3 bases are TGTGCCAGCAGCGATAGCCACTCAGGCTACGAGCAGTCCTTC. Protein sequence: CASSDSHSGYEQSF. The chain links TRBV7-9 to TRBJ2-7, with D unclear. The CDR3 runs to 14 residues. The V gene's germline CDR1 is SEHNR and CDR2 FQNEAQ (reference sequence). The whole variable domain, filled in from reference TRBV7-9 and TRBJ2-7, reads DTGVSQNPRHKITKRGQNVTFRCDPISEHNRLYWYRQTLGQGPEFLTYFQNEAQLEKSRLLSDRFSAERPKGSFSTLEIQRTEQGDSAMYLCASSDSHSGYEQSFGPGTRLTVT.

This rearrangement joins TRBV19 to TRBJ1-6, with 7 bases identical to TRBD1. The trim removed 6 bases at V and 4 bases at J, leaving 9 bases unmatched. The germline CDR1 and CDR2 sequences are LNHDA and SQIVND (reference sequence). The CDR3 has 16 amino acids. CDR3 bases: TGTGCCAGTAGACAGGACCGGGACAGATATAATTCACCCCTCCACTTT. Its translation is CASRQDRDRYNSPLHF.

This clonotype has just a few counts. This could be a read error, since a much larger clone is one nucleotide away. The CDR3 sequence: CASSQDPPTVQEPQYF. CDR3 sequence (DNA): TGCGCCAGCAGCCAAGATCCCCCGACGGTGCAAGAGCCCCAGTACTTC. The chain has TRBV4-1 and TRBJ2-5; D uncertain. This CDR3 has 16 amino acids. CDR1 and CDR2 from the germline V gene are MGHRA and YSYEKL.

This clonotype was seen a few times. This may be a read error: a much more frequent sequence differs by one nucleotide. This chain connects TRBV6-2 or TRBV6-3 to TRBJ2-7; TRBD2 is a possible D gene (5 bases). CDR1 MNHEY and CDR2 SVGEGT come from the germline V gene. The CDR3 length is 15 residues. The V end was cut by 5 bases, the J end by 3 bases, with 17 bases between. CDR3 sequence: CASSPTGNPDYEQYF. CDR3 in DNA: TGTGCCAGCAGTCCCACCGGGAATCCGGACTACGAGCAGTACTTC.

This clonotype was seen repeatedly, ten times or more. The J gene is TRBJ2-3, the V gene TRBV19; 7 nucleotides align to TRBD1. This CDR3 is 11 amino acids long. Per germline, CDR1 LNHDA and CDR2 SQIVND (reference sequence). J gave up 5 bases and V 9 bases, and 2 bases lay outside the gene matches. CDR3 residues: CASRQGDTQYF. Written as DNA, the CDR3 is TGTGCCAGCAGACAGGGAGATACGCAGTATTTT.

This clonotype came up a few times. V usage is TRBV11-2 and J usage is TRBJ2-3, with 8 bases fitting TRBD1. The V segment lost 2 bases and the J segment 5 bases; nucleotides outside the gene matches: 6. The CDR3 totals 15 residues. CDR1 and CDR2 (germline): SGHAT, FQNNGV. Written as DNA, the CDR3 is TGTGCCAGCAGCTTACACAGGGGGTTTGAAGATACGCAGTATTTT. Translating gives CASSLHRGFEDTQYF.